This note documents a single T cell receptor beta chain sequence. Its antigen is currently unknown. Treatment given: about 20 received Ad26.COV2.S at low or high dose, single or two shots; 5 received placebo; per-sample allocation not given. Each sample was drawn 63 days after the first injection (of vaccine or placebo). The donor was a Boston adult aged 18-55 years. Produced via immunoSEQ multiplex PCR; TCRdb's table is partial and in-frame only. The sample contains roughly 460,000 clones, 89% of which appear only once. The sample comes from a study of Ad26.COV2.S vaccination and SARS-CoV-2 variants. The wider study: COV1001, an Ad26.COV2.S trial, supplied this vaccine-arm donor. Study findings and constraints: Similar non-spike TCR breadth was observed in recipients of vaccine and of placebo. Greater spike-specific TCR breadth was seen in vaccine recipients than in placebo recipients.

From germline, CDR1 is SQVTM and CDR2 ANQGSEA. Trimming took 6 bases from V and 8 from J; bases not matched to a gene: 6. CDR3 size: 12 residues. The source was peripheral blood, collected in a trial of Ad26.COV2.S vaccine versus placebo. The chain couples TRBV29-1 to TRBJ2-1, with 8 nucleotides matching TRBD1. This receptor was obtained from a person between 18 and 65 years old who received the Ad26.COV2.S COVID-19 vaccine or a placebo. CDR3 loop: CSVTGALHEQFF. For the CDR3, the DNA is TGCAGCGTGACAGGGGCTCTACATGAGCAGTTCTTC.